These T cell receptor beta chains were read from a single sample in a study of molecular identifiers for immune sequencing clone quantification. TCRdb recomputed calls from the PCR reads with MiXCR, one row per CDR3 protein. The data contain under 650,000 distinct CDR3 sequences, about 20% of them singletons. Sequencing was performed on naive CD8+ T cells from blood, with Jurkat cell RNA spiked in. These receptor sequences come from a human donor in good health. Some libraries in this study had Jurkat cell RNA spiked in. The CDR3 runs from the conserved cysteine through the conserved F or W. The D gene is left open where the match is weak. Size is stated for part of the rows, as once, few or many counts, or as a class when the clone is expanded.

size: .; D: .; V: TRBV27; J: TRBJ2-5; DNA: TGTGCCAGCAGTTTACTGGGGGCTGTTGGGACCCAGTACTTC; CDR3: CASSLLGAVGTQYF
size: many; D: .; V: TRBV5-1; J: TRBJ2-5; DNA: TGCGCCAGCAGCTGGGACACGCAAGAGACCCAGTACTTC; CDR3: CASSWDTQETQYF
size: few; D: TRBD2; V: TRBV7-9; J: TRBJ2-1; DNA: TGTGCCAGCAGCTTTGGGCTAGCGGTCCACAATGAGCAGTTCTTC; CDR3: CASSFGLAVHNEQFF
size: many; D: .; V: TRBV14; J: TRBJ1-1; DNA: TGTGCCAGCAGCCAAGATAGGTCCCCGGGCGGTTCGGGAGCTTTCTTT; CDR3: CASSQDRSPGGSGAFF
size: few; D: .; V: TRBV10-2; J: TRBJ2-7; DNA: TGCGCCAGCAGTGAGAATGGGGCGGGGGCCCTCTCCTACGAGCAGTACTTC; CDR3: CASSENGAGALSYEQYF
size: few; D: .; V: TRBV12-3/TRBV12-4; J: TRBJ1-1; DNA: TGTGCCAGCAGCCTCTACGGGACGCTCCCTGAAGCTTTCTTT; CDR3: CASSLYGTLPEAFF
size: many; D: TRBD2; V: TRBV6-5; J: TRBJ2-7; DNA: TGTGCCAGCAGCATGGGGACTAGCGGAACGTACGAGCAGTACTTC; CDR3: CASSMGTSGTYEQYF
size: many; D: .; V: TRBV5-1; J: TRBJ1-1; DNA: TGCGCCAGCAGCTTGCCCTCTTGGGACTTGAACACTGAAGCTTTCTTT; CDR3: CASSLPSWDLNTEAFF
size: many; D: TRBD2; V: TRBV6-2/TRBV6-3; J: TRBJ2-5; DNA: TGTGCCAGCAGTTACCCGGGACTAGTAGGGGCTCGAGAGACCCAGTACTTC; CDR3: CASSYPGLVGARETQYF
size: many; D: .; V: TRBV7-8; J: TRBJ1-3; DNA: TGTGCCAGCAGCTCAGAGGGAAACACCATATATTTT; CDR3: CASSSEGNTIYF
size: .; D: .; V: TRBV5-6; J: TRBJ1-1; DNA: TGTGCCAGCAGCGGCCCACAGGGTTACACTGAAGCTTTCTTT; CDR3: CASSGPQGYTEAFF
size: once; D: .; V: TRBV15; J: TRBJ2-7; DNA: TGTGCCGCCAGCATGTGGGGGGTCCACGAGCAGTACTTC; CDR3: CAASMWGVHEQYF
size: many; D: .; V: TRBV6-2/TRBV6-3; J: TRBJ2-4; DNA: TGTGCCAGCAGTTACGACTACGCCAAAAACATTCAGTACTTC; CDR3: CASSYDYAKNIQYF
size: .; D: TRBD2; V: TRBV20-1; J: TRBJ2-4; DNA: TGCGGTGCTAGCGGGAGAACCAAAAACATTCAGTACTTC; CDR3: CGASGRTKNIQYF
size: many; D: .; V: TRBV7-9; J: TRBJ1-4; DNA: TGTGCCAGCAGCTCGCCTGGATCTGGGGAAAAACTGTTTTTT; CDR3: CASSSPGSGEKLFF
size: many; D: .; V: TRBV19; J: TRBJ1-5; DNA: TGTGCCAGTAGTATCGGGACACCTAATCAGCCCCAGCATTTT; CDR3: CASSIGTPNQPQHF
size: many; D: TRBD1; V: TRBV7-2; J: TRBJ1-2; DNA: TGTGCCAGCAGCATACTTACAGGGGACCCGAACTATGGCTACACCTTC; CDR3: CASSILTGDPNYGYTF
size: many; D: TRBD2; V: TRBV13; J: TRBJ2-3; DNA: TGTGCCAGCAGCTTAGTGACTAGCGGAGCTAGCACAGATACGCAGTATTTT; CDR3: CASSLVTSGASTDTQYF
size: .; D: .; V: TRBV11-2; J: TRBJ1-4; DNA: TGTGCCAGCAGCCCTCCCCGCGGGCAGGTTCAGGGGGAAAAACTGTTTTTT; CDR3: CASSPPRGQVQGEKLFF
size: many; D: .; V: TRBV7-6; J: TRBJ1-1; DNA: TGTGCCAGCAGCTCTACCCCCATGAGCACTGAAGCTTTCTTT; CDR3: CASSSTPMSTEAFF
size: .; D: .; V: TRBV28; J: TRBJ2-3; DNA: TGTGCCAGCAGTCCCTCCGGGGGACGCACAGATACGCAGTGTTTT; CDR3: CASSPSGGRTDTQCF
size: .; D: .; V: TRBV19; J: TRBJ2-7; DNA: TGTGCCAGTCAGACGGACAGTTCCTACGAGCAGTACTTC; CDR3: CASQTDSSYEQYF
size: many; D: TRBD2; V: TRBV7-6; J: TRBJ2-4; DNA: TGTGCCAGCAGCATCGGGGGGGTCGACATTCAGTACTTC; CDR3: CASSIGGVDIQYF
size: many; D: .; V: TRBV28; J: TRBJ2-7; DNA: TGTGCCAGCAGTTTCGAGCCTCGTGGCTACGAGCAGTACTTC; CDR3: CASSFEPRGYEQYF
size: many; D: TRBD1; V: TRBV6-1; J: TRBJ2-3; DNA: TGTGCCAGCAGTGCACCAGAGAGGGGGCCTAACACAGATACGCAGTATTTT; CDR3: CASSAPERGPNTDTQYF
size: many; D: .; V: TRBV7-9; J: TRBJ1-5; DNA: TGTGCCAGCAGCTTGGGATTTCAGCCCCAGCATTTT; CDR3: CASSLGFQPQHF
size: .; D: TRBD2; V: TRBV10-3; J: TRBJ2-3; DNA: TGTGCCATCAGTGAGTTCGAGACTAGCGGGGGGGCTAGCACAGATACGCAGTATTTT; CDR3: CAISEFETSGGASTDTQYF
size: .; D: .; V: TRBV14; J: TRBJ2-7; DNA: TGTGCCAGCAGCCAAGTTACAGACTACGAGCAGTACTTC; CDR3: CASSQVTDYEQYF
size: .; D: .; V: TRBV11-2; J: TRBJ1-6; DNA: TGTGCCAGCAGCTCTGCAACGAGCCCCTATAATTCACCCCTCCACTTT; CDR3: CASSSATSPYNSPLHF
size: few; D: TRBD1; V: TRBV24-1; J: TRBJ2-7; DNA: TGTGCCACCAGTGCGGGACAGGGGCGCTCCTACGAGCAGTACTTC; CDR3: CATSAGQGRSYEQYF
size: many; D: .; V: TRBV20-1; J: TRBJ2-7; DNA: TGCAGTGCTAGAGCCCCCGAGGGGGTCAACTCCTACGAGCAGTACTTC; CDR3: CSARAPEGVNSYEQYF
size: many; D: .; V: TRBV15; J: TRBJ2-7; DNA: TGTGCCACCAGCAGAGATCTCTCGGGAAACGAGCAGTACTTC; CDR3: CATSRDLSGNEQYF
size: many; D: .; V: TRBV5-5; J: TRBJ1-1; DNA: TGTGCCAGCAGCTTGGTATCTTCCCAAGGGTGGATCTTT; CDR3: CASSLVSSQGWIF
size: .; D: .; V: TRBV27; J: TRBJ2-7; DNA: TGTGCCAGCGCGCCGGGATTGGCTTACTACGAGCAGTACTTC; CDR3: CASAPGLAYYEQYF
size: many; D: .; V: TRBV4-3; J: TRBJ1-6; DNA: TGCGCCAGCAGCCAAGATTCGGAAAGGACGTATTCACCCCTCCACTTT; CDR3: CASSQDSERTYSPLHF
size: few; D: TRBD2; V: TRBV19; J: TRBJ2-7; DNA: TGTGCCAGCGGACTAGCGGGGGGAACCTACGAGCAGTACTTC; CDR3: CASGLAGGTYEQYF
size: .; D: .; V: TRBV2; J: TRBJ2-3; DNA: TGTGCCAGCAGACATGGGCCGCCCCTAGGTCCAGATACGCAGTATTTT; CDR3: CASRHGPPLGPDTQYF
size: many; D: .; V: TRBV5-1; J: TRBJ1-1; DNA: TGCGCCAGCAGCTTATTATTAGTTGGCACAGGCGGCCCTGAAGCTTTCTTT; CDR3: CASSLLLVGTGGPEAFF
size: many; D: .; V: TRBV11-2; J: TRBJ2-4; DNA: TGTGCCAGCAGCTGGGGACCCGGGGAGAACATTCAGTACTTC; CDR3: CASSWGPGENIQYF
size: few; D: TRBD1; V: TRBV7-3; J: TRBJ2-7; DNA: TGTGCCAGCAGCCCCCACGGGGACAGCAGAACCTACGAGCAGTACTTC; CDR3: CASSPHGDSRTYEQYF
size: .; D: .; V: TRBV19; J: TRBJ2-7; DNA: TGTGCCAGTAGTTTCGGGGTTTACTACGAGCAGTACTTC; CDR3: CASSFGVYYEQYF
size: few; D: .; V: TRBV5-3; J: TRBJ1-4; DNA: TGTGCCAGCAGCTTGGAGACAACGTCTGAAAAACTGTTTTTT; CDR3: CASSLETTSEKLFF
size: few; D: .; V: TRBV28; J: TRBJ2-1; DNA: TGTGCCAGCAGTTCGAACCTCAGGGTTCATGAGCAGTTCTTC; CDR3: CASSSNLRVHEQFF
size: many; D: TRBD2; V: TRBV20-1; J: TRBJ2-7; DNA: TGCAGTGCTAGAGGACCTAGCGGGGCCGCATTCTACGAGCAGTACTTC; CDR3: CSARGPSGAAFYEQYF
size: many; D: .; V: TRBV4-2; J: TRBJ2-3; DNA: TGTGCCAGCAGCCAAGATCCGTTAGCGGGCACAGATACGCAGTATTTT; CDR3: CASSQDPLAGTDTQYF
size: many; D: .; V: TRBV5-6; J: TRBJ2-3; DNA: TGTGCCAGCAGCTTGGGTCCAGAAAGCACAGATACGCAGTATTTT; CDR3: CASSLGPESTDTQYF
size: many; D: .; V: TRBV7-8; J: TRBJ2-7; DNA: TGTGCCAGCAGCTTAGGCCCAGACAGTCCCTACGAGCAGTACTTC; CDR3: CASSLGPDSPYEQYF
size: .; D: .; V: TRBV21-1; J: TRBJ2-2; DNA: TGTGCCAGCACCCTGCCAGGGGGAGGCGGCGGGGAGCTGTTTTTT; CDR3: CASTLPGGGGGELFF
size: .; D: TRBD2; V: TRBV3-1; J: TRBJ2-1; DNA: TGTGCCAGCAGCCCGACTAAGTTACTAGCGGGGGGGCAATGGGAGCAGTTCTTC; CDR3: CASSPTKLLAGGQWEQFF